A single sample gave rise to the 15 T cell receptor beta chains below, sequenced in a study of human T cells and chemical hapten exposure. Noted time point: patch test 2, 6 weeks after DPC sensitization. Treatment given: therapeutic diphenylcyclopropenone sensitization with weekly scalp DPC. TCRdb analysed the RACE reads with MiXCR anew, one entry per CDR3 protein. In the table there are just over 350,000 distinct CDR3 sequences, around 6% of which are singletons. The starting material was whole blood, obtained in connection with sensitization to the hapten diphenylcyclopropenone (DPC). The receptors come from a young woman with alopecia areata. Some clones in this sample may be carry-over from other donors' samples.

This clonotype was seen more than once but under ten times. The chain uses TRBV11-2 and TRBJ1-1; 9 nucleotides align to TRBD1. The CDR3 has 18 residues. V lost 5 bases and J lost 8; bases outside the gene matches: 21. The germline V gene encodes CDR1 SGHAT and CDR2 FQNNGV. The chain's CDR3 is CASSQSRDRVDPRSEAFF. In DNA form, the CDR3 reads TGTGCCAGCAGCCAGTCCCGGGACAGGGTTGATCCCCGTTCGGAAGCTTTCTTT.

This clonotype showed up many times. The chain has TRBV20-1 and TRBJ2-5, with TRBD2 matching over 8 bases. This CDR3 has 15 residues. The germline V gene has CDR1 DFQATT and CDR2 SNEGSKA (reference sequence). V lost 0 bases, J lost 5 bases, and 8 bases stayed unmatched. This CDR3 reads CSAREGGAGEETQYF. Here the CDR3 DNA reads TGCAGTGCTAGAGAAGGAGGAGCGGGGGAGGAGACCCAGTACTTC.

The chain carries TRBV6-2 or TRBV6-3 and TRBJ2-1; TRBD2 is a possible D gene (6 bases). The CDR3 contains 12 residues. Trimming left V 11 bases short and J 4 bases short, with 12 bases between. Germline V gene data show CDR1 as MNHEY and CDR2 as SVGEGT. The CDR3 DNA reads TGTGCCGGGGGAGGCCTATACAATGAGCAGTTCTTC. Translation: CAGGGLYNEQFF.

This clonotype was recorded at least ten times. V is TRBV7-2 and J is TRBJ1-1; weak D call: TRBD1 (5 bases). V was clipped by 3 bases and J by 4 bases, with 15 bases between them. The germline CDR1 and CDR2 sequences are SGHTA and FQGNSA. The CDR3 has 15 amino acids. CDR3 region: CASSLGRILGTEAFF. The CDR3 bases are TGTGCCAGCAGCTTGGGACGGATCCTTGGCACTGAAGCTTTCTTT.

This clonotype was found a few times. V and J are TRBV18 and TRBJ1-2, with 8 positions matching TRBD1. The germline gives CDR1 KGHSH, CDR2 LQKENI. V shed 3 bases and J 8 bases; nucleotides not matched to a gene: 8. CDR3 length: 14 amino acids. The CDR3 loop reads CASSPPDREGGYTF. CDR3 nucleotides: TGTGCCAGCTCACCCCCGGACAGGGAAGGGGGCTACACCTTC.

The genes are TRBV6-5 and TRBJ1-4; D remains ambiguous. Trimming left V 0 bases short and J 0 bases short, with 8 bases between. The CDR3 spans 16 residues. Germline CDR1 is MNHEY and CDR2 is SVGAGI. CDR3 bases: TGTGCCAGCAGTTACTCCCCAGCGGCAACTAATGAAAAACTGTTTTTT. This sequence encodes CASSYSPAATNEKLFF.

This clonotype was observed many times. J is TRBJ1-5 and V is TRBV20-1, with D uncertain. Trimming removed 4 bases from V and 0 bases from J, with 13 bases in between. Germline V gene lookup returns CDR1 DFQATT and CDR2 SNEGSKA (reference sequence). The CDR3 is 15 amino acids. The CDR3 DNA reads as TGCAGTGCTATGGCCGACAATTTTAGCAATCAGCCCCAGCATTTT. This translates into CSAMADNFSNQPQHF.

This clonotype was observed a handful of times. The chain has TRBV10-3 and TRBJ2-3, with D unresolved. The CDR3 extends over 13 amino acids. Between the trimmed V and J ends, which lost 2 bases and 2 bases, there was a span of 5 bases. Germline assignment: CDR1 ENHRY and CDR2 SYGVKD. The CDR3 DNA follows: TGTGCCATCAGTGAGGAAGCCACAGATACGCAGTATTTT. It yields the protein CAISEEATDTQYF.

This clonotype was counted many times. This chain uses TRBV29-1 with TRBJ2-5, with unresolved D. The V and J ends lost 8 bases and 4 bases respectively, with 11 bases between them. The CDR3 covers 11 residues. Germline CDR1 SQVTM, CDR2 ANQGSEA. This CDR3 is CSPEIGETQYF. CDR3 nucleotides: TGCAGCCCTGAGATAGGAGAGACCCAGTACTTC.

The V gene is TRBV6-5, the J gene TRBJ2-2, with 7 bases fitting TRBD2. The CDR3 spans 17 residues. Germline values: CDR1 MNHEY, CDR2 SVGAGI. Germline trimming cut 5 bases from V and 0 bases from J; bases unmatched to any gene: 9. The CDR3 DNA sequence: TGTGCCAGCAGTCCGGGACTACAGATCGCGAACACCGGGGAGCTGTTTTTT. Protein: CASSPGLQIANTGELFF.

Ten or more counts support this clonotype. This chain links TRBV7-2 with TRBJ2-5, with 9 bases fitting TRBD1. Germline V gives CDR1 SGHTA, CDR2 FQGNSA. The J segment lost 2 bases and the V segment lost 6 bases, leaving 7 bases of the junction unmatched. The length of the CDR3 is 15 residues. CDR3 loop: CASRSQGAGQETQYF. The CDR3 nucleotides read TGTGCCAGCAGATCACAGGGGGCAGGACAAGAGACCCAGTACTTC. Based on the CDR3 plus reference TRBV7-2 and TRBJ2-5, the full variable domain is GAGVSQSPSNKVTEKGKDVELRCDPISGHTALYWYRQSLGQGLEFLIYFQGNSAPDKSGLPSDRFSAERTGGSVSTLTIQRTQQEDSAVYLCASRSQGAGQETQYFGPGTRLLVL.

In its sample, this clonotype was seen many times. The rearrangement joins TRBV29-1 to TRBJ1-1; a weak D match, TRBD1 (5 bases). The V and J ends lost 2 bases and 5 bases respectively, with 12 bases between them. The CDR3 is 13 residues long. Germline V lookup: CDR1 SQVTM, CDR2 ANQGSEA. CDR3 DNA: TGCAGCGTTGAAACCCAGGGCGGTACTGAAGCTTTCTTT. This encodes CSVETQGGTEAFF.

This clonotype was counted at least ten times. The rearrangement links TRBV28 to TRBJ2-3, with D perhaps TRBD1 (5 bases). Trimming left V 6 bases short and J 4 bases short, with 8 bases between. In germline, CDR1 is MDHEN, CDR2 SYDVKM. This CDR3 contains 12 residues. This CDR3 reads CASSRAADTQYF. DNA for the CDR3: TGTGCCAGCAGCAGGGCAGCAGATACGCAGTATTTT.

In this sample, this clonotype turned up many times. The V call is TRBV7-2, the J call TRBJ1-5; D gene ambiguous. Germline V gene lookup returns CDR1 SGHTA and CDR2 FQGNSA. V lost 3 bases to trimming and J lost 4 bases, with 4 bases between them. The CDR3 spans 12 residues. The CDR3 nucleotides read TGTGCCAGCAGCTTGAATAATCAGCCCCAGCATTTT. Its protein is CASSLNNQPQHF.

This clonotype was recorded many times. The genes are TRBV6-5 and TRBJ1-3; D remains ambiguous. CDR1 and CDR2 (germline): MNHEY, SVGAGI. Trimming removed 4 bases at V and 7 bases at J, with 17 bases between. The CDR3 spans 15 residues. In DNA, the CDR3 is TGTGCCAGCAGTTCCCGGGGTACGATCCGGAACACCATATATTTT. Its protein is CASSSRGTIRNTIYF.